Following are 24 T cell receptor beta chains from one sample sequenced in a study of beta chain features in type 1 diabetes. Every isolated RNA sample was fully reverse transcribed, so sequencing captured expressed TCRB transcripts. Produced via immunoSEQ multiplex PCR; TCRdb's table is partial and in-frame only. The repertoire includes 200,000 to 250,000 clones, around 10% of them detected once, and about 0.037% sits in the top ten. Sequencing was performed on naive CD4+ T cells from blood. All receptors come from a woman aged 18 to 35 in good health.

In the case of this clone: Since a much larger clone is just one base distant, this may be a read error. The chain couples TRBV5-5 to TRBJ2-2; weak D call: TRBD1 (6 bases). V dropped 3 bases and J dropped 0 bases, with 6 bases sitting between them. Looked up from germline, CDR1 is SGHKS and CDR2 is YYEKEE (reference sequence). The length of the CDR3 is 14 residues. CDR3 protein: CASSSGANTGELFF. The CDR3 DNA sequence: TGTGCCAGCAGCTCAGGGGCGAACACCGGGGAGCTGTTTTTT. Filled out from reference TRBV5-5 and TRBJ2-2, the complete variable domain reads DAGVTQSPTHLIKTRGQQVTLRCSPISGHKSVSWYQQVLGQGPQFIFQYYEKEERGRGNFPDRFSARQFPNYSSELNVNALLLGDSALYLCASSSGANTGELFFGEGSRLTVL.

V gene TRBV27 combines with J gene TRBJ2-7, with 12 bases matching TRBD2. J lost 4 bases, V lost 2 bases, and 9 bases had no gene match. CDR1 is MNHEY, CDR2 SMNVEV, per germline (reference sequence). CDR3 length: 17 amino acids. DNA of the CDR3: TGTGCCAGCAGTTTAGGGCTAGCGGGAGGGCCGGAATACGAGCAGTACTTC. Residues: CASSLGLAGGPEYEQYF.

This clone occurred a few times. The chain employs TRBV11-3 and TRBJ2-3, with 7 bases identical to TRBD1. CDR1 SGHNT and CDR2 YENEEA come from the germline V gene. V trimming: 5 bases; J trimming: 4 bases; junction bases outside the gene matches: 6. This CDR3 is 14 amino acids long. The CDR3: CASSPSTGPDTQYF. The CDR3 nucleotides are TGTGCCAGCAGCCCCTCGACAGGGCCAGATACGCAGTATTTT.

V is TRBV5-1 and J is TRBJ2-5, with TRBD2 identical over 9 bases. The CDR3 runs to 16 residues. Looked up from germline, CDR1 is SGHRS and CDR2 is YFSETQ. The J segment lost 5 bases and the V segment lost 2 bases, leaving 10 bases of the junction unmatched. Written as DNA, the CDR3 is TGCGCCAGCAGCTTCGGTCTAGCGGGGCTTGGGGAGACCCAGTACTTC. It specifies CASSFGLAGLGETQYF.

DNA for the CDR3: TGTGCCAGCAGCGTACTAGCGGGGGGGCTTGGTGAGCAGTTCTTC. Translation: CASSVLAGGLGEQFF. The chain links TRBV9 to TRBJ2-1, with TRBD2 matching 12 bases. The germline gives CDR1 SGDLS, CDR2 YYNGEE. The CDR3 loop spans 15 amino acids. V shed 1 base and J 9 bases; nucleotides not matched to a gene: 5. Variable domain in full (rest from reference TRBV9 and TRBJ2-1): DSGVTQTPKHLITATGQRVTLRCSPRSGDLSVYWYQQSLDQGLQFLIQYYNGEERAKGNILERFSAQQFPDLHSELNLSSLELGDSALYFCASSVLAGGLGEQFFGPGTRLTVL.

This clone has only a few counts. The rearrangement links TRBV5-1 to TRBJ2-1; TRBD2 matches 11 bases. Germline V CDR1 and CDR2: SGHRS, YFSETQ. V trimming: 4 bases; J trimming: 6 bases; junction bases outside the gene matches: 9. The CDR3 totals 16 residues. CDR3 bases: TGCGCCAGCAGCGGGATGACTAGCGGGACCGGCAATGAGCAGTTCTTC. It is translated as CASSGMTSGTGNEQFF.

The J gene is TRBJ1-6, the V gene TRBV5-1; unclear D gene. CDR3 length: 14 residues. The V gene lost 4 bases and the J gene lost 6 bases, with 11 bases spanning the gap. The germline V gene has CDR1 SGHRS and CDR2 YFSETQ. The CDR3 loop reads CASSIREINSPLHF. CDR3 DNA sequence: TGCGCCAGCAGCATCCGGGAGATTAATTCACCCCTCCACTTT.

V is TRBV7-2 and J is TRBJ1-3, with 7 nucleotides matching TRBD1. J was trimmed by 0 bases and V by 5 bases; bases with no gene match: 1. The CDR3 is 14 amino acids. The V gene's germline CDR1 is SGHTA and CDR2 FQGNSA. DNA of the CDR3: TGTGCCAGCAGCCGGGACAGCTCTGGAAACACCATATATTTT. As protein: CASSRDSSGNTIYF.

This chain links TRBV6-5 with TRBJ2-5; 8 nucleotides align to TRBD2. Germline V gives CDR1 MNHEY, CDR2 SVGAGI. The J segment lost 4 bases and the V segment lost 7 bases, leaving 11 bases of the junction unmatched. The CDR3 sequence is 15 residues long. Here the CDR3 reads CASIAGGSRGETQYF. CDR3 sequence (DNA): TGTGCCAGCATTGCGGGGGGATCAAGGGGAGAGACCCAGTACTTC.

The chain couples TRBV5-1 to TRBJ2-7; 13 bases match TRBD2. The CDR3 spans 19 residues. CDR1 and CDR2 from the germline V gene are SGHRS and YFSETQ. Unmatched junction bases numbered 14, after V lost 4 bases and J lost 1 base. CDR3 sequence (DNA): TGCGCCAGCAGCCTGAGGACTAGCGGGGGCATCGCCGCGTCCTACGAGCAGTACTTC. It codes for CASSLRTSGGIAASYEQYF.

This clone has a handful of counts. The V and J genes are TRBV9 and TRBJ1-2; unclear D gene. The germline CDR1 and CDR2 sequences are SGDLS and YYNGEE. The CDR3 totals 13 residues. Trimming removed 1 base at V and 8 bases at J, with 12 bases between. The CDR3 loop is CASSVPSGGGYTF. CDR3 sequence (DNA): TGTGCCAGCAGCGTACCGTCAGGAGGCGGCTACACCTTC.

This clone was seen a few times. The rearrangement joins TRBV7-8 to TRBJ2-5; tentative D call: TRBD2 (5 bases). The better agreement between TRBJ2-7 and the DNA end casts doubt on the J call. This CDR3 comprises 15 residues. Per the germline V gene, CDR1 is SGHVS and CDR2 is FQNEAQ. The CDR3: CASSFLLATVSEQYF. In DNA form, the CDR3 reads TGTGCCAGCAGCTTTCTCCTAGCCACGGTCTCCGAGCAGTACTTC.

The V gene is TRBV5-1, the J gene TRBJ2-1, with TRBD2 matching over 10 bases. The V gene's germline CDR1 is SGHRS and CDR2 YFSETQ. The V and J ends lost 3 bases and 8 bases, in that order; junction bases with no gene match: 5. The CDR3 runs to 14 residues. CDR3 nucleotides: TGCGCCAGCAGCTACCGGACTAGCGGCGATGAGCAGTTCTTC. Encoded protein: CASSYRTSGDEQFF.

Here the CDR3 DNA reads TGTGCCAGCAGCGGGGGGACAGGGCTGACCGGGGAGCTGTTTTTT. Amino acid sequence: CASSGGTGLTGELFF. This chain joins TRBV5-8 and TRBJ2-2; 9 bases match TRBD1. CDR3 length equals 15 residues. V trimming: 4 bases; J trimming: 5 bases; junction bases outside the gene matches: 6. Germline V CDR1 and CDR2: SGHTS, YDEGEE.

This clone was detected a few times. The J gene is TRBJ1-1, the V gene TRBV12-5; 10 positions match TRBD1. Germline V CDR1 and CDR2: LGHNT, FRNRAP. J lost 3 bases, V lost 0 bases, and 4 bases had no gene match. The CDR3 sequence is 16 residues long. The CDR3 DNA reads TGTGCTAGTGGTTTGGTAGCGGGGACAGGGGACACTGAAGCTTTCTTT. Its translation is CASGLVAGTGDTEAFF.

V is TRBV5-4 and J is TRBJ2-5; 10 bases align to TRBD2. Germline V CDR1 and CDR2: SGHNT, YYREEE (reference sequence). Trimming at V came to 3 bases and at J to 5 bases, leaving 4 bases not matched to a gene. CDR3 length equals 14 residues. CDR3 amino acids: CASSSFSGGETQYF. The CDR3 DNA sequence: TGTGCCAGCAGCTCATTTAGCGGGGGGGAGACCCAGTACTTC.

The V and J genes are TRBV19 and TRBJ1-5, with 7 bases aligning to TRBD1. Germline trimming cut 7 bases from V and 6 bases from J; bases unmatched to any gene: 9. The CDR3 is 14 amino acids. Germline V gives CDR1 LNHDA, CDR2 SQIVND (reference sequence). In nucleotides, the CDR3 is TGTGCCAGTACCCGACAGGGAGTGATTCAGCCCCAGCATTTT. This sequence encodes CASTRQGVIQPQHF.

This clone was found a few times. The chain employs TRBV19 and TRBJ2-1, with 9 bases fitting TRBD2. The CDR3 is 19 residues long. CDR1 LNHDA and CDR2 SQIVND come from the germline V gene (reference sequence). V shed 3 bases, J shed 0 bases, and the junction held 12 bases outside the gene matches. The CDR3 region has the DNA TGTGCCAGTAGTATTCCGACTAGCGGAAAGATCACCTCCTACAATGAGCAGTTCTTC. Its protein is CASSIPTSGKITSYNEQFF. The full variable domain, completed using reference TRBV19 and TRBJ2-1, is DGGITQSPKYLFRKEGQNVTLSCEQNLNHDAMYWYRQDPGQGLRLIYYSQIVNDFQKGDIAEGYSVSREKKESFPLTVTSAQKNPTAFYLCASSIPTSGKITSYNEQFFGPGTRLTVL.

V is TRBV7-9 and J is TRBJ1-1; 7 bases map to TRBD1. V lost 1 base, J lost 1 base, and 3 bases stayed unmatched. This CDR3 contains 15 residues. Germline lookup yields CDR1 SEHNR and CDR2 FQNEAQ (reference sequence). CDR3 residues: CASSLGTGRNTEAFF. Here the CDR3 DNA reads TGTGCCAGCAGCTTAGGGACAGGTCGGAACACTGAAGCTTTCTTT.

This clone has more than one count but fewer than ten. The V and J genes are TRBV5-1 and TRBJ1-2; D uncertain. The germline gives CDR1 SGHRS, CDR2 YFSETQ. Trimming left V 6 bases short and J 1 base short, with 13 bases between. This CDR3 spans 14 amino acids. Here the CDR3 reads CASKPPRGNYGYTF. The DNA for the CDR3 is TGCGCCAGCAAACCCCCGAGAGGTAACTATGGCTACACCTTC.

In its sample, this clone was seen a few times. The chain is built from TRBV6-5 and TRBJ1-1, with D tentatively TRBD1 (6 bases). CDR1 MNHEY and CDR2 SVGAGI come from the germline V gene. The CDR3 totals 15 residues. The V gene lost 2 bases and the J gene lost 3 bases, with 13 bases spanning the gap. CDR3 DNA: TGTGCCAGCAGTTACAATCGGGGGGCTGACACTGAAGCTTTCTTT. This translates into CASSYNRGADTEAFF.

This clone turned up a few times. The CDR3 coding sequence is TGTGCCAGCAGCGTTTCGGACTATGGCTACACCTTC. It codes for CASSVSDYGYTF. The chain joins TRBV9 to TRBJ1-2; D is ambiguous. Germline assignment: CDR1 SGDLS and CDR2 YYNGEE. This CDR3 has 12 amino acids. The V and J ends lost 2 bases and 3 bases respectively, with 5 bases between them.

The chain links TRBV9 to TRBJ1-4, with 12 bases matching TRBD1. V lost 0 bases, J lost 9 bases, and 3 bases stayed unmatched. This CDR3 has 15 residues. Germline lookup yields CDR1 SGDLS and CDR2 YYNGEE. CDR3 sequence reads: CASSVGGQGAKKLFF. DNA for the CDR3: TGTGCCAGCAGCGTAGGGGGACAGGGGGCCAAAAAACTGTTTTTT.

The sample holds a few counts of this clone. This chain links TRBV4-2 with TRBJ2-1; 13 bases line up with TRBD2. V gave up 4 bases and J gave up 10 bases; unmatched junction bases: 7. Germline loops: CDR1 LGHNA, CDR2 YNFKEQ. The CDR3 is 15 amino acids. The CDR3 loop is CASSPLAGGPTEQFF. CDR3 bases: TGTGCCAGCAGCCCACTAGCGGGGGGGCCCACAGAGCAGTTCTTC.